These 23 T cell receptor beta chains came from one sample sequenced in a study of T cells after yellow fever vaccination. MiXCR was run by TCRdb on the 5' RACE reads, yielding one entry per CDR3 protein. Among a few hundred thousand distinct CDR3 sequences listed, around 7.3% were seen once. The sequenced sample was PBMCs, obtained roughly 45 days after the first yellow fever vaccination. These receptors were obtained from a man younger than 30 who received the YFV17D yellow fever vaccine.

The chain is built from TRBV27 and TRBJ2-7, with D unresolved. CDR1 and CDR2 (germline): MNHEY, SMNVEV (reference sequence). The CDR3 has 18 amino acids. The CDR3 DNA reads TGCACCAGCAGTTTATCCACAGTGCTCCCCCCGAGCTCCTACGAGCAGTACGTC. Protein product: CTSSLSTVLPPSSYEQYV.

This clonotype was counted only a few times. The rearrangement uses TRBV12-3 or TRBV12-4 and TRBJ1-2; D is perhaps TRBD1 (6 bases). V was cut by 2 bases and J by 8 bases, with 12 bases left in between. CDR3 size: 13 residues. CDR3 protein: CASSLTRGDGYTF. The CDR3 coding sequence is TGTGCCAGCAGTTTAACCAGGGGCGACGGCTACACCTTC.

The chain employs TRBV7-6 and TRBJ2-2, with D perhaps matching TRBD2 (6 bases). Trimming took off 6 bases at V and 7 bases at J, with 21 bases between the two ends. Germline V lookup: CDR1 SGHVS, CDR2 FNYEAQ. This CDR3 has 16 amino acids. CDR3 sequence: CASRPPRGLRGGELFF. In DNA, the CDR3 is TGTGCCAGCAGACCGCCGCGGGGTCTTCGGGGCGGGGAGCTGTTTTTT.

This clonotype showed up just a few times. The chain carries TRBV5-6 and TRBJ2-1; TRBD2 agrees at 10 bases. V shed 0 bases and J 0 bases; nucleotides not matched to a gene: 12. The CDR3 is 20 residues long. Germline CDR1 SGHDT, CDR2 YYEEEE. In DNA form, the CDR3 reads TGTGCCAGCAGCTTGGCGTGGTCTAGCGGGGGCCGAAGCTCCTACAATGAGCAGTTCTTC. Amino acid sequence: CASSLAWSSGGRSSYNEQFF.

The rearrangement uses TRBV9 and TRBJ1-1; D might be TRBD1 (5 bases). There are 14 residues in the CDR3. Germline loops: CDR1 SGDLS, CDR2 YYNGEE. V dropped 0 bases and J dropped 4 bases, with 10 bases sitting between them. The CDR3 protein is CASSVAPGSTEAFF. CDR3 coding DNA: TGTGCCAGCAGCGTAGCTCCAGGGAGCACTGAAGCTTTCTTT.

This chain uses TRBV20-1 with TRBJ2-7, with TRBD1 identical over 7 bases. V trimming: 6 bases; J trimming: 0 bases; junction bases outside the gene matches: 14. Germline V gives CDR1 DFQATT, CDR2 SNEGSKA (reference sequence). This CDR3 region has 16 residues. CDR3 residues: CSAKDFRDSNSYEQYF. CDR3 in DNA: TGCAGTGCAAAAGATTTCCGGGACAGCAACTCCTACGAGCAGTACTTC.

This clonotype was seen a handful of times. This sequence joins TRBV30 and TRBJ1-1; D is unclear. The V end was cut by 2 bases, the J end by 1 base, with 8 bases between. Germline loops: CDR1 GTSNPN, CDR2 SVGIG (reference sequence). The CDR3 loop spans 13 amino acids. The CDR3 DNA is TGTGCCTGGAGTTACAGAGAGAACACTGAAGCTTTCTTT. Encoded protein: CAWSYRENTEAFF.

The chain links TRBV11-2 to TRBJ2-1; D is unresolved. V was trimmed by 5 bases and J by 5 bases, leaving 13 bases between them. CDR1 and CDR2 (germline): SGHAT, FQNNGV. CDR3 length: 14 amino acids. CDR3 amino acids: CASSLSRLHNEQFF. The DNA for the CDR3 is TGTGCCAGCAGCCTATCACGGCTCCACAATGAGCAGTTCTTC. Variable domain in full (rest from reference TRBV11-2 and TRBJ2-1): EAGVAQSPRYKIIEKRQSVAFWCNPISGHATLYWYQQILGQGPKLLIQFQNNGVVDDSQLPKDRFSAERLKGVDSTLKIQPAKLEDSAVYLCASSLSRLHNEQFFGPGTRLTVL.

This clonotype was found many times. The genes are TRBV29-1 and TRBJ2-1; TRBD1 matches at 7 bases. V shed 3 bases, J shed 2 bases, and the junction held 4 bases outside the gene matches. The CDR3 length is 14 residues. Germline values: CDR1 SQVTM, CDR2 ANQGSEA. The CDR3 nucleotides are TGCAGCGTTGACGAGGGGGCCGCCTACAATGAGCAGTTCTTC. It encodes CSVDEGAAYNEQFF.

This clonotype has just a few counts. This chain connects TRBV27 to TRBJ2-1; 10 bases fit TRBD1. V trimming: 4 bases; J trimming: 4 bases; junction bases outside the gene matches: 10. Germline V gene sequence: CDR1 MNHEY, CDR2 SMNVEV (reference sequence). CDR3 length: 17 amino acids. The CDR3 here is CASSSSSRQGAYNEQFF. The DNA of the CDR3 is TGTGCCAGCAGTTCCTCGAGTCGACAGGGGGCATACAATGAGCAGTTCTTC.

This clonotype was found a few times. V is TRBV28 and J is TRBJ1-5; 8 nucleotides match TRBD1. This CDR3 contains 13 residues. Germline V lookup: CDR1 MDHEN, CDR2 SYDVKM. The junction had 6 bases not matched to a gene; V was cut back by 8 bases and J by 6 bases. CDR3 bases: TGTGCCAGCCATGGACAGGGAGGTCAGCCCCAGCATTTT. As protein: CASHGQGGQPQHF.

Ten or more counts support this clonotype. The rearrangement links TRBV20-1 to TRBJ1-6; 10 nucleotides match TRBD1. Germline CDR1 reads DFQATT; CDR2 reads SNEGSKA (reference sequence). V trimming: 5 bases; J trimming: 0 bases; junction bases outside the gene matches: 16. CDR3 size: 20 residues. In DNA form, the CDR3 reads TGCAGTGCTGGACCCCGGGACAGGGGCCAACGACGCTCCTATAATTCACCCCTCCACTTT. Translation: CSAGPRDRGQRRSYNSPLHF.

The chain carries TRBV7-2 and TRBJ1-1; the match to TRBD1 covers 10 bases. Losses at the gene ends were 3 bases for V and 0 bases for J; bases not matched to a gene: 4. The CDR3 is 16 amino acids. Germline-derived CDR1 and CDR2 are SGHTA and FQGNSA. CDR3 sequence: CASSLTGGAVNTEAFF. The CDR3 coding sequence is TGTGCCAGCAGCTTGACAGGGGGCGCGGTGAACACTGAAGCTTTCTTT.

As concerns this clonotype: This may come from a read error, since a much larger clone is one base off. This chain connects TRBV3-1 to TRBJ1-1; D gene unclear. The CDR3 consists of 13 residues. V was trimmed by 1 base and J by 1 base, leaving 4 bases between them. Looked up from germline, CDR1 is LGHDT and CDR2 is YNNKEL (reference sequence). The DNA for the CDR3 is TGTGCCAGCAGCCAAGGGGCGAACACTGAAGCTTTCTTT. Amino acids: CASSQGANTEAFF.

This clonotype was counted between two and nine times. The rearrangement joins TRBV12-3 or TRBV12-4 to TRBJ2-2; D uncertain. V dropped 3 bases and J dropped 7 bases, with 3 bases sitting between them. This CDR3 spans 11 amino acids. The CDR3: CASSFIGELFF. The CDR3 DNA sequence: TGTGCCAGCAGTTTTATCGGGGAGCTGTTTTTT.

This clonotype occurred a few times. The chain recombines TRBV6-1 with TRBJ2-1; TRBD2 matches at 10 bases. Per germline, CDR1 MNHNS and CDR2 SASEGT. Germline trimming cut 6 bases from V and 3 bases from J; bases unmatched to any gene: 14. The CDR3 sequence is 18 residues long. CDR3 DNA sequence: TGTGCCAGCAGCCCCGCGAGCGGGGGGGCCAAGATCTACAATGAGCAGTTCTTC. Translating gives CASSPASGGAKIYNEQFF.

This chain links TRBV7-3 with TRBJ2-3; D gene ambiguous. Germline loops: CDR1 SGHTA, CDR2 FQGTGA. The V end lost 4 bases, the J end lost 3 bases, and 11 bases lay between the germline ends. This CDR3 spans 14 amino acids. The CDR3 nucleotides read TGTGCCAGCAGCTACGGAAAGGAAACAGATACGCAGTATTTT. It yields the protein CASSYGKETDTQYF.

V and J are TRBV11-1 and TRBJ2-2, with D perhaps assigned TRBD1 or TRBD2 (5 bases each). The CDR3 is made up of 16 amino acids. The V gene lost 4 bases and the J gene lost 7 bases, with 19 bases spanning the gap. Germline V gene data show CDR1 as SGHAT and CDR2 as FQDESV (reference sequence). The CDR3 bases are TGTGCCAGCAGCTCCAGAACGGGACCGTGGGGCGGGGAGCTGTTTTTT. It translates to CASSSRTGPWGGELFF.

This clonotype was counted a few times. The chain is built from TRBV7-9 and TRBJ2-7; either TRBD1 or TRBD2 may fit D (5 bases each). V lost 5 bases and J lost 3, with 14 bases in between. This CDR3 contains 14 residues. Germline V gene data show CDR1 as SEHNR and CDR2 as FQNEAQ (reference sequence). Written as DNA, the CDR3 is TGTGCCAGCAGCCCGGGACCGGGCTTCTACGAGCAGTACGTC. It translates to CASSPGPGFYEQYV.

As for this clonotype: A single base separates this from a much larger clone, so it may be a read error. V usage is TRBV5-5 and J usage is TRBJ1-2; no definite D call. V was cut by 4 bases and J by 3 bases, with 7 bases left in between. Germline loops: CDR1 SGHKS, CDR2 YYEKEE (reference sequence). This CDR3 has 12 residues. The CDR3, as DNA: TGTGCCAGCAGCAGGATAGACTATGGCTACACCTTC. It specifies CASSRIDYGYTF. The full variable domain, its missing parts supplied by reference TRBV5-5 and TRBJ1-2, is DAGVTQSPTHLIKTRGQQVTLRCSPISGHKSVSWYQQVLGQGPQFIFQYYEKEERGRGNFPDRFSARQFPNYSSELNVNALLLGDSALYLCASSRIDYGYTFGSGTRLTVV.

This clonotype was counted ten times or more. This chain links TRBV12-3 or TRBV12-4 with TRBJ1-3; D is uncertain. V shed 2 bases and J shed 2 bases, with 4 bases lying between them. The CDR3 loop spans 13 amino acids. CDR3 DNA sequence: TGTGCCAGCAGTTTATCCCCTGGAAACACCATATATTTT. It yields the protein CASSLSPGNTIYF.

The chain links TRBV12-3 or TRBV12-4 to TRBJ1-2; 8 bases align to TRBD1. The CDR3 extends over 13 amino acids. Unmatched junction bases numbered 9, after V lost 8 bases and J lost 7 bases. CDR3 coding DNA: TGTGCCAGCCTAACAGGGGGAGGTAGTGGCTACACCTTC. Translation: CASLTGGGSGYTF.

The chain couples TRBV7-8 to TRBJ2-7, with D possibly matching TRBD1 (6 bases). The germline V gene has CDR1 SGHVS and CDR2 FQNEAQ. V was shortened by 1 base and J by 4 bases, with 14 bases between the two germline ends. There are 15 residues in the CDR3. The CDR3 here is CASSLGDGRGYEQYV. CDR3 bases: TGTGCCAGCAGCTTAGGGGATGGCAGGGGTTACGAGCAGTACGTC.